The source of this T cell receptor beta chain is a study of blood T cell repertoires in COVID-19. Produced via immunoSEQ multiplex PCR; TCRdb's table is partial and in-frame only. The sample consists of tens of thousands of clones, nearly 90% of them appearing once. The sequence was collected from a man aged 45-65 years with acute or convalescent COVID-19. The sample comprised peripheral blood.

The CDR3 bases are TGTGCCATCAGTGATAGCGGGGCTGTTCGGAACACTGAAGCTTTCTTT. Translating gives CAISDSGAVRNTEAFF. This chain connects TRBV10-3 to TRBJ1-1, with D possibly being TRBD1 (5 bases). CDR1 and CDR2 (germline): ENHRY, SYGVKD. This CDR3 is built from 16 residues. The ends were cut back, 3 bases at V and 1 base at J, with 15 bases in the middle.